The TCR beta chain described here comes from a study of blood T cell repertoires in COVID-19. The assay was immunoSEQ multiplex PCR, and TCRdb's table has in-frame clones only and misses some. The profile shows roughly 92,000 clones, 90% of them singletons. The CDR3 spans 12 residues. V lost 5 bases and J 7 bases, leaving 11 bases between the germline ends. Looked up from germline, CDR1 is MGHDK and CDR2 is SYGVNS. The V call is TRBV25-1, the J call TRBJ1-2; D might be TRBD1 (6 bases). The sample taken for sequencing was peripheral blood. This TCR was recovered from a man aged 45-65 years with acute or convalescent COVID-19. In DNA form, the CDR3 reads TGTGCCAGCAGTTCGACAGGTTCTGGCTACACCTTC. It yields the protein CASSSTGSGYTF.